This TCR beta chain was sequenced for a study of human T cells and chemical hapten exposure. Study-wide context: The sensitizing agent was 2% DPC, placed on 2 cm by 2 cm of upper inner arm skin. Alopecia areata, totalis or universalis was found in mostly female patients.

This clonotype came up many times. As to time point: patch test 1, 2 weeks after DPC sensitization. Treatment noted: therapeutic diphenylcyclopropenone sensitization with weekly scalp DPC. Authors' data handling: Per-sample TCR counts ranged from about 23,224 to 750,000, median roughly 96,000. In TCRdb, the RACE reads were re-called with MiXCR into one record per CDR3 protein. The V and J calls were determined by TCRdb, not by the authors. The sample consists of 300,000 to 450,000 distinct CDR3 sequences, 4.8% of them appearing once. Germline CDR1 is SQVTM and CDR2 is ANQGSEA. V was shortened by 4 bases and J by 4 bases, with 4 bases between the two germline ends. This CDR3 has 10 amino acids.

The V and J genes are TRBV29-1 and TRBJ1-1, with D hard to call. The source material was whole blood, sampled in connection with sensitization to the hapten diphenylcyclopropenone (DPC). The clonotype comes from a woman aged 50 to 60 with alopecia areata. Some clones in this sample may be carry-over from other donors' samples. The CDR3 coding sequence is TGCAGCGTTGGGAGCACTGAAGCTTTCTTT. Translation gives CSVGSTEAFF.